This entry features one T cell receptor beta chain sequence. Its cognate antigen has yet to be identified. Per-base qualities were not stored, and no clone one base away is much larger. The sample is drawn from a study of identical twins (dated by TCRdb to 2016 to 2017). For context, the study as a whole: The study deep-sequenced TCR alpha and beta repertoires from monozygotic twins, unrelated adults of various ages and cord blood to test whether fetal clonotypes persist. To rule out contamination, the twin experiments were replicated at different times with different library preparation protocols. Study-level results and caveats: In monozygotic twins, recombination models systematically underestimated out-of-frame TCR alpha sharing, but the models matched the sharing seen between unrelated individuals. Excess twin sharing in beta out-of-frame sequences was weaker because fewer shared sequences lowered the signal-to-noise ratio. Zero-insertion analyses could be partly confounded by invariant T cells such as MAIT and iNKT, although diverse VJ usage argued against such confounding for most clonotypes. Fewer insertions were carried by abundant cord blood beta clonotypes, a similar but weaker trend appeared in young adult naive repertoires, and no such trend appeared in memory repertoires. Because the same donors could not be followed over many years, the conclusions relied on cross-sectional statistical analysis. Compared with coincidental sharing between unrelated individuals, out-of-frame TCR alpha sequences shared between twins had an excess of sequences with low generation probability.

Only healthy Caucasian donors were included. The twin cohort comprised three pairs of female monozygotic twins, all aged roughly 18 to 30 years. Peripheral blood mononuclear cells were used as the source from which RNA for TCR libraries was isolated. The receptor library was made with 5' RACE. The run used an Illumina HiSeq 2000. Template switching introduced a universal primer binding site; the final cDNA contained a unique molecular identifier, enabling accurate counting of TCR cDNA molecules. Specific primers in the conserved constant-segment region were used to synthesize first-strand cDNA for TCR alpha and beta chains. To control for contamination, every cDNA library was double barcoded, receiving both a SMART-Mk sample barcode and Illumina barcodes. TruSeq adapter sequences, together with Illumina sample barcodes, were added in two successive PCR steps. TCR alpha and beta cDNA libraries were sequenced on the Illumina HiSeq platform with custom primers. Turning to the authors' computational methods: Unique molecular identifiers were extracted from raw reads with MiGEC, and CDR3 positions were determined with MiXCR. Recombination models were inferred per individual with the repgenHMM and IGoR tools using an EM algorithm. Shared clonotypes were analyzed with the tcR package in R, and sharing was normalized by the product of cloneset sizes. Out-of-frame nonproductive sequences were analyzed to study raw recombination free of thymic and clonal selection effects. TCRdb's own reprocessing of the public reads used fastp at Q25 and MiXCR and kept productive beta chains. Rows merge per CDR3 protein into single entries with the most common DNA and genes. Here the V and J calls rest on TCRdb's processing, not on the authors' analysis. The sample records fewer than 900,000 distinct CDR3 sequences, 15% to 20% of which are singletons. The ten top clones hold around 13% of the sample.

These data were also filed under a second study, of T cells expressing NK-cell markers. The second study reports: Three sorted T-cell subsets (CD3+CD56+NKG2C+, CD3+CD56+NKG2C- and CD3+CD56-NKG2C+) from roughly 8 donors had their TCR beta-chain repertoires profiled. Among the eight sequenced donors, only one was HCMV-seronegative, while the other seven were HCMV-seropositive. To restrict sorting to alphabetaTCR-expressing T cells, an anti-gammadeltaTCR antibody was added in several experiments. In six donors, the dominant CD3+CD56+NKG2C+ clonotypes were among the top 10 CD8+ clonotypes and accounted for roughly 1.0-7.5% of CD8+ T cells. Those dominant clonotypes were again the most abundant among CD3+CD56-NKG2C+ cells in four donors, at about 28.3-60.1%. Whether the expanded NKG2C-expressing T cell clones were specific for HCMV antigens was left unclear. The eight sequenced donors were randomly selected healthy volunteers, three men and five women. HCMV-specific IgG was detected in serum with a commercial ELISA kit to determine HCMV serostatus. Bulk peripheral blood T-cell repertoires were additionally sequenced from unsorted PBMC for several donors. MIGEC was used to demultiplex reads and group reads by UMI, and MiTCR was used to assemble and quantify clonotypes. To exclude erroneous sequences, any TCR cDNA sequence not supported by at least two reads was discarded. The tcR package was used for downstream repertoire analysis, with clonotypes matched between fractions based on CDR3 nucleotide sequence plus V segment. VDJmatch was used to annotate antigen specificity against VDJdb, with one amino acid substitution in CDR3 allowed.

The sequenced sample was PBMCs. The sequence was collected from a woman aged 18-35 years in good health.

For the CDR3, the sequence is CASSEVGYTDTQYF. The nucleotide sequence is given as TGTGCCAGCAGTGAAGTGGGATACACAGATACGCAGTATTTT. The chain is encoded by TRBV2 joined to TRBJ2-3; the D gene is not confidently resolved. Its CDR3 holds 14 amino acids, cysteine through phenylalanine. The retained sequence is limited to the CDR3, 42 bases, with the frame set at the first base. From a lookup of the germline V gene, CDR1 and CDR2 are SNHLY and FYNNEI. V and J are truncated by 1 base and 2 bases respectively, leaving an intervening sequence of 7 bases.